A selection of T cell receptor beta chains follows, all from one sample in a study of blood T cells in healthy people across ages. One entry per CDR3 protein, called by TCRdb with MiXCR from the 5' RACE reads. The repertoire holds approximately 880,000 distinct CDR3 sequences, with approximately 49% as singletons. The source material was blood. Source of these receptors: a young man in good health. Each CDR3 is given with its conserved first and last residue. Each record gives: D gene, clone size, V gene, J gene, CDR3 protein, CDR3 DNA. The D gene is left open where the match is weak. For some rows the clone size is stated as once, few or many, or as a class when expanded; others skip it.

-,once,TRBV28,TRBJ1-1,CASARGNAEAFF,TGTGCCAGCGCCAGGGGAAACGCTGAAGCTTTCTTT
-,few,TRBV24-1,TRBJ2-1,CATSPTVDNEQFF,TGTGCCACCAGCCCGACTGTAGACAATGAGCAGTTCTTC
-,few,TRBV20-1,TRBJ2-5,CSVPDGQDTQYF,TGCAGTGTCCCGGACGGGCAAGACACCCAGTACTTC
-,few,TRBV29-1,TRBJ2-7,CSVVGETGPYEQYF,TGCAGCGTTGTCGGCGAAACCGGGCCCTACGAGCAGTACTTC
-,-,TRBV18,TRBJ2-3,CASSPSSGTSSSADTQYF,TGTGCCAGCTCGCCGTCATCCGGGACATCCTCCTCCGCAGATACGCAGTATTTT
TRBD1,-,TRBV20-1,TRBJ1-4,CSAGGTGGNEKLFF,TGCAGTGCAGGCGGGACAGGGGGCAATGAAAAACTGTTTTTT
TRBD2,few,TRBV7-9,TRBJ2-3,CASSRWTSSVQDTQYF,TGTGCCAGCAGCCGCTGGACTAGCAGCGTTCAGGATACGCAGTATTTT
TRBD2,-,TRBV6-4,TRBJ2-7,CASSDSWWGGGAYEQYF,TGTGCCAGCAGTGACTCGTGGTGGGGCGGGGGGGCCTATGAGCAGTACTTC
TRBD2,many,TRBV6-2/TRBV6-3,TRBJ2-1,CASSYSSGGASAEQFF,TGTGCCAGCAGTTACTCTAGCGGGGGGGCCAGCGCTGAGCAGTTCTTC
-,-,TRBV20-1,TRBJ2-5,CRANRETQYF,TGCAGGGCTAATCGGGAGACCCAGTACTTC
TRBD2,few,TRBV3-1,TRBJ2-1,CASSLPLSGGAHNEQFF,TGTGCCAGCAGCCTCCCGTTAAGCGGGGGGGCGCACAATGAGCAGTTCTTC
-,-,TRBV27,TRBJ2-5,CASSLIGEETQYF,TGTGCCAGCAGTTTGATCGGGGAAGAGACCCAGTACTTC
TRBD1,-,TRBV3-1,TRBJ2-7,CASSQSTGEEQYF,TGTGCCAGCAGCCAGTCTACAGGGGAAGAGCAGTACTTC
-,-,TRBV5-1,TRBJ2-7,CASSLGESVNEQYF,TGCGCCAGCAGCTTGGGGGAGAGTGTCAACGAGCAGTACTTC
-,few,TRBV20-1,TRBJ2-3,CSARWASGFRDTQYF,TGCAGTGCTAGATGGGCTAGTGGATTTCGGGATACGCAGTATTTT
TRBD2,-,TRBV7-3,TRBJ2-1,CASSSTSGGPLREQFF,TGTGCCAGCAGCTCGACTAGCGGGGGCCCCTTGAGAGAGCAGTTCTTC
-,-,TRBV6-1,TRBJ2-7,CASISGGTPYEQYF,TGTGCCAGCATCTCCGGGGGAACCCCTTACGAGCAGTACTTC
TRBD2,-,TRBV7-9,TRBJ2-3,CASSPVREPTDTQYF,TGTGCCAGTTCCCCCGTGCGGGAGCCCACAGATACGCAGTATTTT
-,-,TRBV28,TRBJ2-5,CASSPGRVPYF,TGTGCCAGCAGTCCAGGCCGAGTCCCGTACTTC
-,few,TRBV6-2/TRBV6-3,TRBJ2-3,CASSYPGLSTDTQYF,TGTGCCAGCAGTTACCCGGGACTCAGCACAGATACGCAGTATTTT
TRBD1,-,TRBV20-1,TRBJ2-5,CSARAPGTGSKETQYF,TGCAGTGCTAGGGCCCCCGGGACAGGGTCAAAAGAGACCCAGTACTTC
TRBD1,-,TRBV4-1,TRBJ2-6,CASQTGTAITGANVLTF,TGCGCCAGCCAAACCGGGACAGCAATTACTGGGGCCAACGTCCTGACTTTC
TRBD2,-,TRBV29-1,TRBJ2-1,CSVTSGGYQSSHNEQFF,TGCAGCGTTACTAGCGGGGGTTACCAAAGCTCCCACAATGAGCAGTTCTTC
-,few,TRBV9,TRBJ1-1,CASSVEGLNTEAFF,TGTGCCAGCAGCGTAGAAGGGCTGAACACTGAAGCTTTCTTT
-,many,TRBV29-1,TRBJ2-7,CSVEEDSDSYEQYF,TGCAGCGTTGAAGAGGACAGTGATTCCTACGAGCAGTACTTC
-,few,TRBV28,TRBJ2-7,CASRTIHGLSYEQYF,TGTGCCAGCAGGACCATACACGGACTATCCTACGAGCAGTACTTC
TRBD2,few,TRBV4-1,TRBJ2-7,CASSQEYSGGSYEQYF,TGCGCCAGCAGCCAAGAGTATAGCGGGGGCTCCTACGAGCAGTACTTC
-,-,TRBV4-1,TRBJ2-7,CASSQGGGHLNEQYF,TGCGCCAGCAGCCAGGGGGGTGGACATCTGAACGAGCAGTACTTC
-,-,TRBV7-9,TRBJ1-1,CASSPGLSRFVRNTEAFF,TGTGCCAGCAGCCCAGGGCTGTCTAGGTTTGTAAGGAACACTGAAGCTTTCTTT
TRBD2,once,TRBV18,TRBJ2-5,CASSRNRAGGSQETQYF,TGTGCCAGCTCACGAAATCGGGCGGGGGGGTCTCAAGAGACCCAGTACTTC
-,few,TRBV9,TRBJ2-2,CASSVGGTGELFF,TGTGCCAGCAGTGTAGGGGGTACCGGGGAGCTGTTTTTT
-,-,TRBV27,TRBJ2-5,CASSLSGQGETQYF,TGTGCCAGCAGTTTATCCGGCCAGGGAGAGACCCAGTACTTC
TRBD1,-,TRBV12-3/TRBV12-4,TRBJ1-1,CASSYNRGLAAFF,TGTGCCAGCAGTTACAACAGGGGACTGGCTGCTTTCTTT
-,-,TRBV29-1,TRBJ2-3,CSAEGDTQYF,TGCAGCGCTGAGGGAGATACGCAGTATTTT
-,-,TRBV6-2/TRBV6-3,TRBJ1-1,CASSYTSGHPNPEAFF,TGTGCCAGCAGTTACACTTCGGGACACCCGAACCCTGAAGCTTTCTTT
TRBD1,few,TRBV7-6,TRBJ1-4,CASSFPRTGLNEKLFF,TGTGCCAGCAGCTTTCCTCGGACAGGGCTGAATGAAAAACTGTTTTTT
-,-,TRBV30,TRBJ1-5,CAWSFQGRHQPQHF,TGTGCCTGGAGTTTCCAAGGGAGACATCAGCCCCAGCATTTT
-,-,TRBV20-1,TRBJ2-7,CSAREPAGLYEQYF,TGCAGTGCTAGAGAGCCGGCCGGGTTATACGAGCAGTACTTC
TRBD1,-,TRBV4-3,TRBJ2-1,CASSQEGTALYNEQFF,TGCGCCAGCAGCCAAGAAGGGACAGCGCTTTACAATGAGCAGTTCTTC
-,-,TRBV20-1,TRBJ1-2,CSARDPRSANPYGYTF,TGCAGTGCTAGAGATCCCCGGTCGGCGAACCCCTATGGCTACACCTTC
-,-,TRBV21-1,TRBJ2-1,CASSKPPEQGSYNEQFF,TGTGCCAGCAGCAAACCACCGGAACAGGGGTCCTACAATGAGCAGTTCTTC